What follows is one T cell receptor beta chain and its context. Its antigen is not known. The data derive from a study of cytomegalovirus exposure and HLA in healthy donors. Study-wide results and limits: A later analysis reportedly found that, within productive TCRs, an Asian-associated ancestry cluster had fewer N-insertions than the mean observed across the approximately 600 donors. It was reported that the classifier diagnosed cytomegalovirus status with high specificity and sensitivity in both the original and validation cohorts. Analyses of presence and absence presupposed an approximately uniform sequencing depth across donors.

This PCR relied on a set of 60 Vbeta primers and 13 Jbeta primers. Repertoires were generated with immunoSEQ multiplex PCR, while TCRdb's copy carries only in-frame clones and drops some. The repertoire consists of 120,000 or so clones, with approximately 78% occurring once and the leading ten covering 6% to 8%. The CDR3 sequence is 15 residues long. Germline lookup yields CDR1 KGHSH and CDR2 LQKENI. J lost 2 bases, V lost 4 bases, and 7 bases had no gene match. This sequence originates from a middle-aged woman in good health and CMV-seronegative. V usage is TRBV18 and J usage is TRBJ2-7, with 8 positions matching TRBD1. Sequenced sample: PBMCs. CDR3 nucleotide sequence: TGTGCCAGCTCACGCGACAGGGGTAGTCCCTACGAGCAGTACTTC. Translated, it gives CASSRDRGSPYEQYF.